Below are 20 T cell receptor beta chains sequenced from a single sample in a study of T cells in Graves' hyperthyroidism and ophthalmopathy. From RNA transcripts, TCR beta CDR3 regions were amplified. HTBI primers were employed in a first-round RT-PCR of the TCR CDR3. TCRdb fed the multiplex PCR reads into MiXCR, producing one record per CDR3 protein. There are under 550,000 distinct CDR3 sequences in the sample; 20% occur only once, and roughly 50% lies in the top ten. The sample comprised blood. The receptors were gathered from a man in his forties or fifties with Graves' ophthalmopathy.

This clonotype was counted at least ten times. CDR3 sequence: CASSPRTGPYEQYF. The CDR3 DNA reads as TGTGCCAGCAGCCCACGGACAGGCCCCTACGAGCAGTACTTC. The chain employs TRBV12-3 or TRBV12-4 and TRBJ2-7; 7 positions match TRBD1. The CDR3 has 14 amino acids. Unmatched junction bases numbered 7, after V lost 6 bases and J lost 2 bases.

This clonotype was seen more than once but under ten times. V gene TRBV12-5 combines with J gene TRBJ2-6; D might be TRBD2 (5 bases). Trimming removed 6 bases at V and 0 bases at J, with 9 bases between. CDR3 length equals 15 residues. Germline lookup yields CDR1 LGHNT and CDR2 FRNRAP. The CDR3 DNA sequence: TGTGCTAGTGGGGTGGAGGCCTCTGGGGCCAACGTCCTGACTTTC. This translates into CASGVEASGANVLTF.

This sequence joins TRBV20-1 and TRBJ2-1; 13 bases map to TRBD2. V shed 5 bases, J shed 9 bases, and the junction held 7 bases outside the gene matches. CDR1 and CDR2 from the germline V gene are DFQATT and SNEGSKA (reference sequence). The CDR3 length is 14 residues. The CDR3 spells CSASLGLAGFEQFF. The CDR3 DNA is TGCAGTGCTTCCCTGGGACTAGCGGGATTTGAGCAGTTCTTC.

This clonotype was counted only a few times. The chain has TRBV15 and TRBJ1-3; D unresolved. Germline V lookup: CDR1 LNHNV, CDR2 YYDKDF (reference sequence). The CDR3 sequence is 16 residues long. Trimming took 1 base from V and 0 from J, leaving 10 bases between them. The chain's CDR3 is CATSRAQYPSGNTIYF. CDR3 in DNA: TGTGCCACCAGCAGAGCTCAGTACCCCTCTGGAAACACCATATATTTT.

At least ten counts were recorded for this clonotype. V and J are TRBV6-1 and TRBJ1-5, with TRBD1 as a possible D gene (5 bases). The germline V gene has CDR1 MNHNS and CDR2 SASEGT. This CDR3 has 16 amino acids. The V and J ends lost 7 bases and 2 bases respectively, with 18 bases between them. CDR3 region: CASIVMEGRGNQPQHF. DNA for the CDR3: TGTGCCAGCATCGTCATGGAGGGACGGGGCAATCAGCCCCAGCATTTT.

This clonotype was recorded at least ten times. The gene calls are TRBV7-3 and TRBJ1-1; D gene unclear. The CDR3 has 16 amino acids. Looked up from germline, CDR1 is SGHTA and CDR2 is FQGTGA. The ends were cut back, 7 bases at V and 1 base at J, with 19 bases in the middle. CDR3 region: CASTLRGMGPNTEAFF. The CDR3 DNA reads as TGTGCCAGCACCCTTCGGGGAATGGGTCCGAACACTGAAGCTTTCTTT.

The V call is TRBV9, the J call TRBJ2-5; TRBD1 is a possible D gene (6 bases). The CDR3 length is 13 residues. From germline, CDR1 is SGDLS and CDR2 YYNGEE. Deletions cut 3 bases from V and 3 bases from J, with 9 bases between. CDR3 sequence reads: CASSAGTKETQYF. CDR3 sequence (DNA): TGTGCCAGCAGCGCCGGGACAAAAGAGACCCAGTACTTC.

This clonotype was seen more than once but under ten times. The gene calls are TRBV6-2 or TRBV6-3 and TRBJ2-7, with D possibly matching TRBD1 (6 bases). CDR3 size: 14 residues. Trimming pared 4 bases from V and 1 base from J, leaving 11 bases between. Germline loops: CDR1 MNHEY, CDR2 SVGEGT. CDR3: CASSSRDISYEQYF. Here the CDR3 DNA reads TGTGCCAGCAGTTCTCGGGACATATCCTACGAGCAGTACTTC.

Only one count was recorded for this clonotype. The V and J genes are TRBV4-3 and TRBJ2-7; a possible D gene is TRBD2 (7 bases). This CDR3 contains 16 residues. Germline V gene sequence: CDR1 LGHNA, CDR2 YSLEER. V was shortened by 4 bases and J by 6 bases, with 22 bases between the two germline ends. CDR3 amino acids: CASSLRGGAGEGEQYF. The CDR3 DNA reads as TGCGCCAGCAGCCTTCGGGGAGGGGCAGGGGAGGGCGAGCAGTACTTC.

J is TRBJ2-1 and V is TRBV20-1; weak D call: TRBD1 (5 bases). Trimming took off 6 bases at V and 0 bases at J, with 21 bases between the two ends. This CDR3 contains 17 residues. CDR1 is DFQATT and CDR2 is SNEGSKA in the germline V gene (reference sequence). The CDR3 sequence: CSALNPHDSRSYNEQFF. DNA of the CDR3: TGCAGTGCGCTTAACCCTCATGACAGCCGCTCCTACAATGAGCAGTTCTTC.

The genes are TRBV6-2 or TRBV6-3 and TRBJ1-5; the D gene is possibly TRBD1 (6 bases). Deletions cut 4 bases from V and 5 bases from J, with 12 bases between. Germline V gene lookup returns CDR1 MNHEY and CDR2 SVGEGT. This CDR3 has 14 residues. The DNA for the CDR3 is TGTGCCAGCAGTTCAGACAGGCTAGATCAGCCCCAGCATTTT. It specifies CASSSDRLDQPQHF.

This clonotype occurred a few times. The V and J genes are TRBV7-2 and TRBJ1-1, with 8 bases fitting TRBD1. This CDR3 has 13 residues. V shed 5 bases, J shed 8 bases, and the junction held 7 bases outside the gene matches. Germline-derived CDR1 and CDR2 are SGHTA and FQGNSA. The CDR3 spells CASSPDRVREAFF. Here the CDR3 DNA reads TGTGCCAGCAGCCCGGACAGGGTCCGCGAAGCTTTCTTT.

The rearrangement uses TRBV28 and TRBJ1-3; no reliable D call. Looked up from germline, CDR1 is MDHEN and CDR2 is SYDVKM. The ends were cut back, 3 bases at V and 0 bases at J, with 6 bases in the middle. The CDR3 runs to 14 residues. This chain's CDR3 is CASSFDVSGNTIYF. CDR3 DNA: TGTGCCAGCAGTTTTGACGTCTCTGGAAACACCATATATTTT.

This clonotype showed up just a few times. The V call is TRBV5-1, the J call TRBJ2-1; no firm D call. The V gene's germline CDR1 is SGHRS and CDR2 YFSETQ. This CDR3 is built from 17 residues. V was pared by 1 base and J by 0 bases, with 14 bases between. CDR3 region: CASSLLRTGRSYNEQFF. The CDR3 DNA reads TGCGCCAGCAGCTTGCTCAGAACCGGCCGCTCCTACAATGAGCAGTTCTTC.

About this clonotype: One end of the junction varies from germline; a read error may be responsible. The chain's CDR3 is CASSLIGGATNTQYF. CDR3 DNA sequence: TGTGCCAGCAGCTTAATTGGGGGGGCCACAAATACGCAGTATTTT. The chain has TRBV7-3 and TRBJ2-3, with TRBD2 as a possible D gene (7 bases). CDR1 is SGHTA, CDR2 FQGTGA, per germline. This CDR3 comprises 15 residues.

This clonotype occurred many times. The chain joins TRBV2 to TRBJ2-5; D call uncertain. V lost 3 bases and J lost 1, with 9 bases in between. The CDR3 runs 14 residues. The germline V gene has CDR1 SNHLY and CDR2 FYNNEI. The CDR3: CASSEISPQETQYF. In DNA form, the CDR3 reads TGTGCCAGCAGTGAGATTTCCCCCCAAGAGACCCAGTACTTC.

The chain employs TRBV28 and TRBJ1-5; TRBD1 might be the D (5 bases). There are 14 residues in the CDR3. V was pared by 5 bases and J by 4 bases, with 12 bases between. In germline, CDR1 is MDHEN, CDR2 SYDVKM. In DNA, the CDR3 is TGTGCCAGCAGTCTTTCCCAGGGAAATCAGCCCCAGCATTTT. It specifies CASSLSQGNQPQHF.

CDR3 DNA: TGTGCCAGCAGTATAGGGGCTAGTCGGGCAGATACGCAGTATTTT. Translated: CASSIGASRADTQYF. This chain links TRBV27 with TRBJ2-3; possible D gene TRBD1, 5 bases. This CDR3 has 15 amino acids. Germline V gene lookup returns CDR1 MNHEY and CDR2 SMNVEV (reference sequence). Trimming removed 5 bases at V and 4 bases at J, with 16 bases between.

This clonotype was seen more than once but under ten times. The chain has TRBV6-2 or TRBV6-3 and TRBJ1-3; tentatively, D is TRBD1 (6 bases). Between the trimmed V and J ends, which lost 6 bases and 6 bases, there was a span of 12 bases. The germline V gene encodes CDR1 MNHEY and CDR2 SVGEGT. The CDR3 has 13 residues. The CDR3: CASRPGETNTIYF. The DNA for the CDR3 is TGTGCCAGCAGACCAGGGGAAACAAACACCATATATTTT.

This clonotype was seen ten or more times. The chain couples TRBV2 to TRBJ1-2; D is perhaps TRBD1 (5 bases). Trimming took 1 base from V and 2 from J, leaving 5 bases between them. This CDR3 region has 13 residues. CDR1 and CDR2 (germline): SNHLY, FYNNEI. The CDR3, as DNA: TGTGCCAGCAGTGAAGACAGGAACTATGGCTACACCTTC. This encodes CASSEDRNYGYTF.